The rows below give T cell receptor beta chains drawn from one sample of a study of CD8+ T cells in alopecia areata. The protocol was immunoSEQ multiplex PCR, while the TCRdb copy is restricted to in-frame clones and leaves out a portion. Here the sample spans about 180,000 clones, 59% being singletons. The starting material was CD4+ T cells sorted from blood, obtained at week 0. All receptors come from a human donor with alopecia areata. Both conserved end residues are part of each CDR3. A D gene is named only where the DNA matches it firmly. Size tells how often a clone was seen (once, few, many) or the class of an expanded clone, and some rows leave it out.

J gene	D gene	clone size	V gene	CDR3 protein	CDR3 DNA
TRBJ1-3	-	-	TRBV30	CAWSGPSGNTIYF	TGTGCCTGGAGTGGACCGTCTGGAAACACCATATATTTT
TRBJ1-2	TRBD1	-	TRBV13	CASSPGTETNYGYTF	TGTGCCAGCAGCCCGGGGACAGAAACTAACTATGGCTACACCTTC
TRBJ2-1	TRBD1	-	TRBV19	CASSQRDRVTSEQFF	TGTGCCAGTAGTCAGCGGGACAGGGTAACAAGTGAGCAGTTCTTC
TRBJ2-6	-	few	TRBV7-3	CASSSTAAGANVLTF	TGTGCCAGCAGCTCTACGGCCGCTGGGGCCAACGTCCTGACTTTC
TRBJ1-1	TRBD1	-	TRBV11-3	CASSRGTAEAFF	TGTGCCAGCAGCCGAGGGACAGCAGAAGCTTTCTTT
TRBJ1-5	TRBD1	-	TRBV29-1	CSDGQGENQPQHF	TGCAGCGACGGACAGGGGGAAAATCAGCCCCAGCATTTT
TRBJ1-5	TRBD1	-	TRBV7-9	CASSLAGTANQPQHF	TGTGCCAGCAGCTTAGCAGGGACAGCAAATCAGCCCCAGCATTTT
TRBJ2-5	TRBD1	-	TRBV30	CAWRQRTGKETQYF	TGTGCCTGGAGGCAAAGGACAGGCAAAGAGACCCAGTACTTC
TRBJ1-4	-	-	TRBV4-1	CASSQGTRNEKLFF	TGCGCCAGCAGCCAAGGGACGCGGAATGAAAAACTGTTTTTT
TRBJ2-6	-	-	TRBV19	CASLAPGANVLTF	TGTGCCAGTCTAGCGCCTGGGGCCAACGTCCTGACTTTC
TRBJ1-2	-	-	TRBV29-1	CSVDARDTNYGYTF	TGCAGCGTTGATGCGAGGGATACTAACTATGGCTACACCTTC
TRBJ1-6	-	once	TRBV4-1	CASSQPTGNNNSPLHF	TGCGCCAGCAGCCAACCTACCGGGAACAATAATTCACCCCTCCACTTT
TRBJ1-5	TRBD1	-	TRBV27	CASGRTGQGNQPQHF	TGTGCCAGCGGTCGGACGGGACAGGGTAATCAGCCCCAGCATTTT
TRBJ2-4	-	-	TRBV29-1	CSAEGEAKNIQYF	TGCAGCGCTGAGGGGGAGGCCAAAAACATTCAGTACTTC
TRBJ1-5	-	-	TRBV4-2	CASSQGRGDQPQHF	TGTGCCAGCAGCCAAGGCAGGGGAGATCAGCCCCAGCATTTT
TRBJ2-3	-	-	TRBV5-1	CASSLAARTELYF	TGCGCCAGCAGCTTGGCCGCACGGACAGAGCTGTATTTT
TRBJ1-5	TRBD1	few	TRBV29-1	CTPRDRDQPQHF	TGCACCCCTCGGGACAGGGATCAGCCCCAGCATTTT
TRBJ2-7	TRBD1	-	TRBV29-1	CSVGPGTGTYSYEQYF	TGCAGCGTGGGACCCGGGACAGGGACGTACTCCTACGAGCAGTACTTC
TRBJ2-4	TRBD1	few	TRBV11-3	CASRRTGENIQYF	TGTGCCAGCAGAAGGACAGGGGAAAACATTCAGTACTTC
TRBJ2-5	-	-	TRBV4-2	CASSQEWGETQYF	TGTGCCAGCAGCCAAGAGTGGGGGGAGACCCAGTACTTC
TRBJ1-3	-	few	TRBV30	CAWSVSGGLNTIYF	TGTGCCTGGAGTGTCTCGGGGGGGCTCAACACCATATATTTT
TRBJ1-1	-	-	TRBV19	CASLIKGTEAFF	TGTGCCAGTTTGATCAAGGGGACTGAAGCTTTCTTT
TRBJ2-5	TRBD2	-	TRBV30	CAWSVTSGPQETQYF	TGTGCCTGGAGTGTGACTAGCGGACCACAAGAGACCCAGTACTTC
TRBJ2-2	-	-	TRBV11-2	CASSLVPGFTGELFF	TGTGCCAGCAGCTTAGTCCCGGGGTTCACCGGGGAGCTGTTTTTT
TRBJ2-4	-	few	TRBV2	CASRAATSSAKNIQYF	TGTGCCAGCAGGGCCGCCACTAGCTCGGCCAAAAACATTCAGTACTTC
TRBJ1-5	-	-	TRBV30	CAWSSRGNQPQHF	TGTGCCTGGAGTTCCAGGGGAAATCAGCCCCAGCATTTT
TRBJ2-5	-	few	TRBV2	CASREQETQYF	TGTGCCAGCAGGGAACAAGAGACCCAGTACTTC
TRBJ2-7	-	-	TRBV11-3	CASSLAVGPTGEQYF	TGTGCCAGCAGCTTAGCCGTCGGGCCTACGGGGGAGCAGTACTTC
TRBJ1-5	TRBD1	-	TRBV9	CASSEGQSEQPQHF	TGTGCCAGCAGCGAGGGACAGTCCGAGCAGCCCCAGCATTTT
TRBJ1-1	-	-	TRBV6-5	CASSTTVGWAKGAFF	TGTGCCAGCAGTACGACAGTGGGTTGGGCCAAAGGAGCTTTCTTT
TRBJ1-2	TRBD1	-	TRBV29-1	CSVEPGTGGYYGYTF	TGCAGCGTTGAACCCGGGACAGGGGGCTACTATGGCTACACCTTC
TRBJ2-5	-	-	TRBV15	CATSRDWVQETQYF	TGTGCCACCAGCAGAGATTGGGTTCAGGAGACCCAGTACTTC
TRBJ1-2	-	-	TRBV10-3	CAIRGSNYGYTF	TGTGCCATCAGAGGATCTAACTATGGCTACACCTTC
TRBJ1-1	TRBD1	-	TRBV4-1	CASQDRGRGNTEAFF	TGCGCCAGCCAGGACAGGGGCCGGGGGAACACTGAAGCTTTCTTT
TRBJ1-1	TRBD1	few	TRBV5-1	CASSFTGTGLSRAEAFF	TGCGCCAGCAGCTTTACCGGGACAGGCCTATCTAGGGCTGAAGCTTTCTTT
TRBJ1-2	-	few	TRBV2	CASSLNQGNGYTF	TGTGCCAGCAGCTTGAATCAGGGCAATGGCTACACCTTC
TRBJ2-1	-	-	TRBV29-1	CSVVPTGHEQFF	TGCAGCGTTGTCCCTACAGGGCATGAGCAGTTCTTC
TRBJ1-5	-	-	TRBV23-1	CASSQFVRQNQPQHF	TGCGCCAGCAGTCAATTTGTCAGGCAAAATCAGCCCCAGCATTTT
TRBJ2-7	TRBD1	few	TRBV7-9	CASSSRLDRDEQYF	TGTGCCAGCAGCTCACGCCTTGACAGGGACGAGCAGTACTTC
TRBJ2-5	-	once	TRBV6-5	CASRTGARETQYF	TGTGCCAGCAGGACGGGGGCGCGGGAGACCCAGTACTTC
TRBJ1-1	-	-	TRBV2	CASSEAPPYTEAFF	TGTGCCAGCAGTGAAGCGCCTCCCTACACTGAAGCTTTCTTT
TRBJ1-1	-	-	TRBV7-3	CASGPGLRTEAFF	TGTGCCAGCGGACCGGGTCTGAGGACTGAAGCTTTCTTT
TRBJ2-3	TRBD2	few	TRBV5-1	CASSRPGGAEDTQYF	TGCGCCAGCAGCCGCCCGGGGGGGGCGGAGGATACGCAGTATTTT
TRBJ2-7	TRBD1	-	TRBV6-5	CASSYSGQGAYEQYF	TGTGCCAGCAGTTACTCGGGACAGGGGGCATACGAGCAGTACTTC
TRBJ1-1	-	-	TRBV6-5	CASSLTSGTEAFF	TGTGCCAGCAGTCTGACCTCCGGGACAGAAGCTTTCTTT
TRBJ2-5	TRBD1	-	TRBV7-9	CASSSRTGQETQYF	TGTGCCAGCAGCTCAAGGACAGGACAAGAGACCCAGTACTTC
TRBJ2-7	-	-	TRBV30	CAWGGNEQYF	TGTGCCTGGGGGGGGAACGAGCAGTACTTC
TRBJ1-5	-	once	TRBV5-6	CASSFRDSLNQPQHF	TGTGCCAGCAGCTTCCGAGACAGCCTCAATCAGCCCCAGCATTTT
TRBJ2-5	-	-	TRBV19	CASRKTARETQYF	TGTGCCAGTAGAAAGACCGCAAGGGAGACCCAGTACTTC
TRBJ1-5	TRBD1	-	TRBV5-1	CASSLVAGGDQPQHF	TGCGCCAGCAGCTTGGTCGCAGGGGGGGATCAGCCCCAGCATTTT
TRBJ1-1	-	few	TRBV27	CASSRWGTEAFF	TGTGCCAGCAGTCGCTGGGGAACTGAAGCTTTCTTT
TRBJ2-7	-	-	TRBV2	CASRNRDVYEQYF	TGTGCCAGCAGGAACAGGGACGTCTACGAGCAGTACTTC
TRBJ2-5	TRBD2	-	TRBV7-9	CASSLVAGGLGETQYF	TGTGCCAGCAGCTTAGTAGCGGGGGGGCTCGGAGAGACCCAGTACTTC
TRBJ2-7	-	-	TRBV29-1	CSVEERARGSYEQYF	TGCAGCGTTGAAGAAAGGGCGAGGGGCTCCTACGAGCAGTACTTC
TRBJ1-2	-	few	TRBV6-1	CASSRAPNYGYTF	TGTGCCAGCAGCAGGGCGCCTAACTATGGCTACACCTTC
TRBJ2-5	-	-	TRBV15	CATSRDRRETQYF	TGTGCCACCAGCAGAGATCGGAGGGAGACCCAGTACTTC
TRBJ2-1	TRBD2	-	TRBV7-9	CASSFQWTRRNEQFF	TGTGCCAGCAGCTTCCAGTGGACTAGGCGGAATGAGCAGTTCTTC
TRBJ2-6	-	-	TRBV30	CAWSVGGANVLTF	TGTGCCTGGAGTGTAGGTGGGGCCAACGTCCTGACTTTC
TRBJ1-1	TRBD1	many	TRBV27	CASSTLRTGMNTEAFF	TGTGCCAGCAGTACCCTTCGGACAGGAATGAACACTGAAGCTTTCTTT